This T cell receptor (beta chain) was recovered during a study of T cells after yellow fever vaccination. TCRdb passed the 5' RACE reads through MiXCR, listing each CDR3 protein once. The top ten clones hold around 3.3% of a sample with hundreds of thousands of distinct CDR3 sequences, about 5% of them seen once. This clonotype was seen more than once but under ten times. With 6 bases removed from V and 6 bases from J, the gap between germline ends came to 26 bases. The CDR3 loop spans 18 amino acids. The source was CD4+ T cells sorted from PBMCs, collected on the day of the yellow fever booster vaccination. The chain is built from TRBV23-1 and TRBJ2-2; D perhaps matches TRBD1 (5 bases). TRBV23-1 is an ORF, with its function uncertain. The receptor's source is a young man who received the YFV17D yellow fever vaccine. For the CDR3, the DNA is TGCGCCAGCAGCGAAAACCTCCAGGACAACTCCTCCCCCGGGGAGCTGTTTTTT. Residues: CASSENLQDNSSPGELFF.